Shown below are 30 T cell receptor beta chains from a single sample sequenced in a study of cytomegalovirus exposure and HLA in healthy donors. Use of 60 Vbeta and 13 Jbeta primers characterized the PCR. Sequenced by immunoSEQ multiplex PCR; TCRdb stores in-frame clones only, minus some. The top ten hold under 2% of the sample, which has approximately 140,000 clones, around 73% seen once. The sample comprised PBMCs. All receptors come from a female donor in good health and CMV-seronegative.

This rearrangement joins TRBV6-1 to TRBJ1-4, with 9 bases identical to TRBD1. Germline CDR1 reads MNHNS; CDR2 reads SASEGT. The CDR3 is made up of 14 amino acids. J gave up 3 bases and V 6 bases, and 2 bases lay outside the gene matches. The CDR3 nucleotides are TGTGCCAGCAGGGGGACAGGGCCTAATGAAAAACTGTTTTTT. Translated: CASRGTGPNEKLFF.

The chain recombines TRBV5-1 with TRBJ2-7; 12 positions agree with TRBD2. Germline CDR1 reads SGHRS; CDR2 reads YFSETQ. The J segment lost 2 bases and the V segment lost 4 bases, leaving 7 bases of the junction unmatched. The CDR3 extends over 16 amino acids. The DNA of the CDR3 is TGCGCCAGCAGCCCAATGACTAGCGGGGGAGCCTACGAGCAGTACTTC. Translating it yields CASSPMTSGGAYEQYF.

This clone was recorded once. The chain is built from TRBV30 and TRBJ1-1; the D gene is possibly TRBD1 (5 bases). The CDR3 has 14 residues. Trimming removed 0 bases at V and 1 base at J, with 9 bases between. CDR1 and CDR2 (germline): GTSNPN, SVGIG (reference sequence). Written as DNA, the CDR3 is TGTGCCTGGAGTGTACAGGAACCGAACACTGAAGCTTTCTTT. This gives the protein CAWSVQEPNTEAFF.

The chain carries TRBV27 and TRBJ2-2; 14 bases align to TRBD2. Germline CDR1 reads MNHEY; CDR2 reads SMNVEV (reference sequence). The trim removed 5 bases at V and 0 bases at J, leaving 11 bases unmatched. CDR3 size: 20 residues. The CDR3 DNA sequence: TGTGCCAGCAGTCCAACTCCGGGACTAGCGGGAGTTACGAACACCGGGGAGCTGTTTTTT. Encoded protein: CASSPTPGLAGVTNTGELFF.

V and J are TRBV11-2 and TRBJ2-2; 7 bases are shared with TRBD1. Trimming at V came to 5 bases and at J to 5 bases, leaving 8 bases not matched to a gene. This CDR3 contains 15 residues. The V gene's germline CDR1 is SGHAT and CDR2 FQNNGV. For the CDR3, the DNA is TGTGCCAGCAGCGAGGGACAGCCGGGGACCGGGGAGCTGTTTTTT. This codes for CASSEGQPGTGELFF.

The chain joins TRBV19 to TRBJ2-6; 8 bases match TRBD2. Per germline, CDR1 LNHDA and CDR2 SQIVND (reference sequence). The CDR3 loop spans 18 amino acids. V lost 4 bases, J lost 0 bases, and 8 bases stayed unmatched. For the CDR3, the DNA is TGTGCCAGTAGTACCCTAGCGGGCCCCCTCTCTGGGGCCAACGTCCTGACTTTC. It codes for CASSTLAGPLSGANVLTF.

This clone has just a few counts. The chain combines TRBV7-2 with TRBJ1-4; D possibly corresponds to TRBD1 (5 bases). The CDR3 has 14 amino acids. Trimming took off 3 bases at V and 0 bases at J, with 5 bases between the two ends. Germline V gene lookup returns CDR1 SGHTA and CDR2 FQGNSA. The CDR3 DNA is TGTGCCAGCAGCTTGACAGCAACTAATGAAAAACTGTTTTTT. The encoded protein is CASSLTATNEKLFF.

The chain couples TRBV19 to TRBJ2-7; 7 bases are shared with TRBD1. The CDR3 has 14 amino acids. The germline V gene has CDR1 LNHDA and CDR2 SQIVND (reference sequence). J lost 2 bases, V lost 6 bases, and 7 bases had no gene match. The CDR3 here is CASRTGTVPYEQYF. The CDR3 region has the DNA TGTGCCAGTAGGACCGGGACAGTGCCCTACGAGCAGTACTTC. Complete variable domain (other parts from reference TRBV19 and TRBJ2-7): DGGITQSPKYLFRKEGQNVTLSCEQNLNHDAMYWYRQDPGQGLRLIYYSQIVNDFQKGDIAEGYSVSREKKESFPLTVTSAQKNPTAFYLCASRTGTVPYEQYFGPGTRLTVT.

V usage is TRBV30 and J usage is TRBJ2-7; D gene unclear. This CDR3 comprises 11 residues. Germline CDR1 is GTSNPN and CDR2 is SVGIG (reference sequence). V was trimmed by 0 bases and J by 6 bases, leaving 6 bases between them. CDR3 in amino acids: CAWSVWAEQYF. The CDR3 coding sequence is TGTGCCTGGAGTGTATGGGCCGAGCAGTACTTC.

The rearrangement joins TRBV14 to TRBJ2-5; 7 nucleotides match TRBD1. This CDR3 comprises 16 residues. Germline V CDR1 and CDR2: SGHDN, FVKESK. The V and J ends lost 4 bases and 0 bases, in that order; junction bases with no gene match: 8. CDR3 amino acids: CASSRQGVPYQETQYF. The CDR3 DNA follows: TGTGCCAGCAGCCGCCAGGGGGTACCATACCAAGAGACCCAGTACTTC.

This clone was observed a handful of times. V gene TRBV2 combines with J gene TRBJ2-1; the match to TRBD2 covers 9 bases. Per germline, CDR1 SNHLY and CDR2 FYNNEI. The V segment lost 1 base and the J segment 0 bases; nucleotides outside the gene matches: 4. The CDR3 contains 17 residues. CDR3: CASSEVTSGLSYNEQFF. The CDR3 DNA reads TGTGCCAGCAGTGAAGTTACTAGCGGGCTCTCCTACAATGAGCAGTTCTTC. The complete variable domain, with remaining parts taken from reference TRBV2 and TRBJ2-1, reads EPEVTQTPSHQVTQMGQEVILRCVPISNHLYFYWYRQILGQKVEFLVSFYNNEISEKSEIFDDQFSVERPDGSNFTLKIRSTKLEDSAMYFCASSEVTSGLSYNEQFFGPGTRLTVL.

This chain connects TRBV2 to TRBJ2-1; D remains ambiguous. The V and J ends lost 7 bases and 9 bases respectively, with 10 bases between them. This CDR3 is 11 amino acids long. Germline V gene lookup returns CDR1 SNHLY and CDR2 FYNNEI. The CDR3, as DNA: TGTGCCAGCACAAGTATCAGTGAGCAGTTCTTC. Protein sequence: CASTSISEQFF.

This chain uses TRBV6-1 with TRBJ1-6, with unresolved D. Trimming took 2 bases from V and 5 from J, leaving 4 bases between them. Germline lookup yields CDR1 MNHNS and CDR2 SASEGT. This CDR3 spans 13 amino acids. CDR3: CASSEQDNSPLHF. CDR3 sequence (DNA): TGTGCCAGCAGTGAACAGGATAATTCACCCCTCCACTTT.

The CDR3 loop reads CASSPGRGSYGYTF. The CDR3 nucleotides read TGTGCCAGCAGCCCGGGCAGGGGCTCCTATGGCTACACCTTC. V is TRBV6-5 and J is TRBJ1-2; the D gene is possibly TRBD1 (6 bases). Germline CDR1 MNHEY, CDR2 SVGAGI. Trimming left V 6 bases short and J 4 bases short, with 15 bases between. The CDR3 length is 14 residues.

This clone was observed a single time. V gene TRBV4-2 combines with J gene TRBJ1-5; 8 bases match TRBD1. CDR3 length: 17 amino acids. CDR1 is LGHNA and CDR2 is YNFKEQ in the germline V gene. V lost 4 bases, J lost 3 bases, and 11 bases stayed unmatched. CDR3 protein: CASSPTLDRALNQPQHF. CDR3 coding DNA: TGTGCCAGCAGCCCGACCCTGGACAGGGCTCTCAATCAGCCCCAGCATTTT.

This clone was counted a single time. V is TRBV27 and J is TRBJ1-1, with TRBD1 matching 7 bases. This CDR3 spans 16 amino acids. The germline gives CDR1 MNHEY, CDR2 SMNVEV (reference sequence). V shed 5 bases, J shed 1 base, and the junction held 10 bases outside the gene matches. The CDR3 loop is CASSPLAGGTNTEAFF. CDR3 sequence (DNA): TGTGCCAGCAGTCCACTGGCAGGGGGGACGAACACTGAAGCTTTCTTT.

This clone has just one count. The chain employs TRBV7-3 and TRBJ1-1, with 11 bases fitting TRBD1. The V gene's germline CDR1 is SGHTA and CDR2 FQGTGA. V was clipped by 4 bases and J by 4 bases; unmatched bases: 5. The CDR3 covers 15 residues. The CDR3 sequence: CASSSTGTGGTEAFF. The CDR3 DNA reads TGTGCCAGCAGCTCGACCGGGACAGGGGGCACTGAAGCTTTCTTT. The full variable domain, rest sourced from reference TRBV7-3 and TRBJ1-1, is GAGVSQTPSNKVTEKGKYVELRCDPISGHTALYWYRQSLGQGPEFLIYFQGTGAADDSGLPNDRFFAVRPEGSVSTLKIQRTERGDSAVYLCASSSTGTGGTEAFFGQGTRLTVV.

CDR3 in amino acids: CSAAGTGGSGANVLTF. CDR3 in DNA: TGCAGCGCGGCCGGGACAGGGGGCTCTGGGGCCAACGTCCTGACTTTC. The V and J genes are TRBV29-1 and TRBJ2-6; 11 nucleotides agree with TRBD1. Trimming took 7 bases from V and 0 from J; bases not matched to a gene: 5. Germline V gene sequence: CDR1 SQVTM, CDR2 ANQGSEA. The CDR3 loop spans 16 amino acids.

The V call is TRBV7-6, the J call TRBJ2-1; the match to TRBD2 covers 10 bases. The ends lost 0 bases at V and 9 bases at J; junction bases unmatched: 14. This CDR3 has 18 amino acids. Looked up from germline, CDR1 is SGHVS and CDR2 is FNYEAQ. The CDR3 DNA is TGTGCCAGCAGCTTAGCCTACCTGCTCGGACTAGCGGAACCTGAGCAGTTCTTC. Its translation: CASSLAYLLGLAEPEQFF.

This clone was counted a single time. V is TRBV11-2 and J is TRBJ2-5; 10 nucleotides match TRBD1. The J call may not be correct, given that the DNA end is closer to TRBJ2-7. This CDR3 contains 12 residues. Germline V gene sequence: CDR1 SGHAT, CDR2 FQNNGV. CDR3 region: CASSRDRGEQYF. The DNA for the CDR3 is TGTGCCAGCAGCCGGGACAGGGGCGAGCAGTACTTC.

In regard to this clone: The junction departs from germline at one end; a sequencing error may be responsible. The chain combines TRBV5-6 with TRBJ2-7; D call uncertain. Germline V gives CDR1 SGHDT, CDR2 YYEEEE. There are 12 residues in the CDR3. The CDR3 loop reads CASSSRVYERYF. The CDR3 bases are TGTGCCAGCAGCTCCCGAGTCTACGAGCGGTACTTC. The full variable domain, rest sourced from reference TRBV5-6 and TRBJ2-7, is DAGVTQSPTHLIKTRGQQVTLRCSPKSGHDTVSWYQQALGQGPQFIFQYYEEEERQRGNFPDRFSGHQFPNYSSELNVNALLLGDSALYLCASSSRVYERYFGPGTRLTVT.

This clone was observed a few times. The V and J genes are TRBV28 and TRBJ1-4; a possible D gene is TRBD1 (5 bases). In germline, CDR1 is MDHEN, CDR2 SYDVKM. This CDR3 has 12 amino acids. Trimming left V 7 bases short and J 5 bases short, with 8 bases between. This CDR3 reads CASNGGNEKLFF. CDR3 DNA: TGTGCCAGCAACGGGGGGAATGAAAAACTGTTTTTT.

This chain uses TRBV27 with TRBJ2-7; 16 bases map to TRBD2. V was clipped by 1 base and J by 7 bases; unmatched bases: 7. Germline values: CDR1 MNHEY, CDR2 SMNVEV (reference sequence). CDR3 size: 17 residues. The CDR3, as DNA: TGTGCCAGCAGTTTATGGGCAGGGACTAGCGGGAGGGGTGAGCAGTACTTC. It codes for CASSLWAGTSGRGEQYF.

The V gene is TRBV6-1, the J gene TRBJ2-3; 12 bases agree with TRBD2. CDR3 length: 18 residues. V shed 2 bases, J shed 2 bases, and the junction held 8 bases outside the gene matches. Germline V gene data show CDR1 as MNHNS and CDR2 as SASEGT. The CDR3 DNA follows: TGTGCCAGCAGTGAATGGGGGCTAGCGGGAGGGGTCACAGATACGCAGTATTTT. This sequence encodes CASSEWGLAGGVTDTQYF.

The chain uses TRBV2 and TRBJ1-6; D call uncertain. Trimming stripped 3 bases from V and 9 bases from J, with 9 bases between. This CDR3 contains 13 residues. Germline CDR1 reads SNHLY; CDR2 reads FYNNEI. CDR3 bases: TGTGCCAGCAGTGACGACTCCCCTTCACCCCTCCACTTT. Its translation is CASSDDSPSPLHF.

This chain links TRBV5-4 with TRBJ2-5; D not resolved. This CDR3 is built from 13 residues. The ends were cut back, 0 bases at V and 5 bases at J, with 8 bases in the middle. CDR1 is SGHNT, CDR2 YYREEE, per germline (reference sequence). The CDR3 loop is CASSLGGFETQYF. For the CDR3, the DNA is TGTGCCAGCAGCTTGGGCGGTTTTGAGACCCAGTACTTC.

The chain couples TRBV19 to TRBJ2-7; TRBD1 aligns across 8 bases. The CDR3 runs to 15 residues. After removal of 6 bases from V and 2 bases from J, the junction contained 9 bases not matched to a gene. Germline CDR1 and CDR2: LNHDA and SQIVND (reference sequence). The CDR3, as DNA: TGTGCCAGTAGGATACAGGGGGTTACAACCTACGAGCAGTACTTC. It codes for CASRIQGVTTYEQYF.

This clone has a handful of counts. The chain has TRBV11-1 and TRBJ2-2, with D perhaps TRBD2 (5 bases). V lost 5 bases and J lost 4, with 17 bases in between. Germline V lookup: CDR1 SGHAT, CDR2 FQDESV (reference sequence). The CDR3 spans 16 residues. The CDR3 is CASSNPSGVGTGELFF. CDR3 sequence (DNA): TGTGCCAGCAGCAACCCTTCCGGGGTGGGCACCGGGGAGCTGTTTTTT.

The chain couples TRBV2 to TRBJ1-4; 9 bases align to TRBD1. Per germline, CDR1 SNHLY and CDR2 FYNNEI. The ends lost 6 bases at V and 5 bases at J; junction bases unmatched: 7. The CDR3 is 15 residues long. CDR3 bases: TGTGCCAGCAGCGACGCCGGGACAGGGAATGAAAAACTGTTTTTT. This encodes CASSDAGTGNEKLFF.

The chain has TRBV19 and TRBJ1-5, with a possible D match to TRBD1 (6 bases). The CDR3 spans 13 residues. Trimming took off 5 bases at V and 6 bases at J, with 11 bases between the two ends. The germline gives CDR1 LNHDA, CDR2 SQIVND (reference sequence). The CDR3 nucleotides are TGTGCCAGTAGTTCGCTACAGGGTCAGCCCCAGCATTTT. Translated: CASSSLQGQPQHF.